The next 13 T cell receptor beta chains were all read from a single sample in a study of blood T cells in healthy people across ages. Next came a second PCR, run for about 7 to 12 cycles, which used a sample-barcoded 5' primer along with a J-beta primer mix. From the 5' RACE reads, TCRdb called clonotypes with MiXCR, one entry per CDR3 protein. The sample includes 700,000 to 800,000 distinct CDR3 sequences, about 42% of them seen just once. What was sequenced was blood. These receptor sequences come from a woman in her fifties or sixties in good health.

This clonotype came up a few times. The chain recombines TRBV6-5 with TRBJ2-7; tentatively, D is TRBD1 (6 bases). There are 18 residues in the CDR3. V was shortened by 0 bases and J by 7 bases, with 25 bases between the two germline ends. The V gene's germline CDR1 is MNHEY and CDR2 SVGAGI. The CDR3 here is CASSYSILAATGKEEQYF. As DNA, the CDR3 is TGTGCCAGCAGTTACTCGATTTTGGCGGCAACAGGGAAAGAAGAGCAGTACTTC.

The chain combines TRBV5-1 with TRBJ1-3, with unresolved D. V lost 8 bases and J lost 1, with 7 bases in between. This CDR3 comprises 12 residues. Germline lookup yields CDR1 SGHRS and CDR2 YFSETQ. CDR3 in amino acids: CASQDSGNTIYF. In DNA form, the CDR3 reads TGCGCCAGTCAGGATTCTGGAAACACCATATATTTT.

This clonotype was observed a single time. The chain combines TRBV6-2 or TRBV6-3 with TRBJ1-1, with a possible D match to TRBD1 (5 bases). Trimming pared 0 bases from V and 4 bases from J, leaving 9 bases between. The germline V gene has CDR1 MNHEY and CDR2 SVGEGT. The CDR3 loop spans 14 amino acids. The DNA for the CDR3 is TGTGCCAGCAGTTACTCAACAGGCCCCACTGAAGCTTTCTTT. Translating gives CASSYSTGPTEAFF.

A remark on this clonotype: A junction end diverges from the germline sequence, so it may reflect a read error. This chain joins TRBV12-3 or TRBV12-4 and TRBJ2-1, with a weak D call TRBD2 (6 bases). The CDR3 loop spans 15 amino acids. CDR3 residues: CACSLGGALYNEQFF. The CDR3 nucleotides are TGTGCCTGCAGTTTAGGCGGGGCCCTTTACAATGAGCAGTTCTTC.

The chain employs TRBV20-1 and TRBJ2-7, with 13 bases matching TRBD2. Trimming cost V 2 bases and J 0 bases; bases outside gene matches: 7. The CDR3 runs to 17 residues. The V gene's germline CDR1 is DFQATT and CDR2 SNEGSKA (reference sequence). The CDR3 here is CSARMPGLAGFSYEQYF. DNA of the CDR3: TGCAGTGCTAGAATGCCGGGACTAGCGGGATTCTCCTACGAGCAGTACTTC.

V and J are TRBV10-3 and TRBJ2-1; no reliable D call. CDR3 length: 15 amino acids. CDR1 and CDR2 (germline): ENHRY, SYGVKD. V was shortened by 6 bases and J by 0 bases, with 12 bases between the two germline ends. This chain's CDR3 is CAIRDQPGSYNEQFF. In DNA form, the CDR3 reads TGTGCCATCAGGGATCAGCCGGGCTCCTACAATGAGCAGTTCTTC.

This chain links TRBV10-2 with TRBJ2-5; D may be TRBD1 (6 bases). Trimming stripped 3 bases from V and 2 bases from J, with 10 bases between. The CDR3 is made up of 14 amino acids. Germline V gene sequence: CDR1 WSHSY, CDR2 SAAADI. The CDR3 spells CASSDPTGQETQYF. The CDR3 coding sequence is TGCGCCAGCAGTGACCCGACAGGACAAGAGACCCAGTACTTC.

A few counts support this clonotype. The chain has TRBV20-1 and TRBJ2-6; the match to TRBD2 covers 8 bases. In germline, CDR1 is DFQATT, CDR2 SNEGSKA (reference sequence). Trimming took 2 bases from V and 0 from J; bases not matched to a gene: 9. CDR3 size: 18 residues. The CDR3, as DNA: TGCAGTGCTAGATCTCTAGCGGGTGGAAACTCTGGGGCCAACGTCCTGACTTTC. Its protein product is CSARSLAGGNSGANVLTF.

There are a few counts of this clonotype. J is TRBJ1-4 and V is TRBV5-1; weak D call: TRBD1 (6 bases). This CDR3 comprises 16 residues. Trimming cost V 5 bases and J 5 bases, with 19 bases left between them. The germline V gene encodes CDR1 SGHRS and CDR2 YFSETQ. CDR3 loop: CASSPRTAFGNEKLFF. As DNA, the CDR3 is TGCGCCAGCAGTCCTCGGACAGCTTTTGGGAATGAAAAACTGTTTTTT.

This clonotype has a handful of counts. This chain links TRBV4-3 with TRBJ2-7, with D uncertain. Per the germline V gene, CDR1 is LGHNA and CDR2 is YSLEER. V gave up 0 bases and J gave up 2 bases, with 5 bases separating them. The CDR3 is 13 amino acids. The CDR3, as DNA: TGCGCCAGCAGCCAAGAGCCGGCCTACGAGCAGTACTTC. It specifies CASSQEPAYEQYF.

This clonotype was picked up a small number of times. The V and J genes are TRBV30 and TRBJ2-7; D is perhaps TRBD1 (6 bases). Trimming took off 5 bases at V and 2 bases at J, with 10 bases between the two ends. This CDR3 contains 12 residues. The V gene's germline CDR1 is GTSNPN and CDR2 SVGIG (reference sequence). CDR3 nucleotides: TGTGCCTGGTCACAGGGAACCTACGAGCAGTACTTC. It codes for CAWSQGTYEQYF.

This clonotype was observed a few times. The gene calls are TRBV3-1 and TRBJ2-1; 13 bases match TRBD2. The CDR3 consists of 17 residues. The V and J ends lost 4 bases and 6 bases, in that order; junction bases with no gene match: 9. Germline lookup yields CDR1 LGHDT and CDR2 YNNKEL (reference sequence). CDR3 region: CASSPRLAGGEFNEQFF. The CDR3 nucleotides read TGTGCCAGCAGCCCCAGACTAGCGGGAGGCGAGTTCAATGAGCAGTTCTTC.

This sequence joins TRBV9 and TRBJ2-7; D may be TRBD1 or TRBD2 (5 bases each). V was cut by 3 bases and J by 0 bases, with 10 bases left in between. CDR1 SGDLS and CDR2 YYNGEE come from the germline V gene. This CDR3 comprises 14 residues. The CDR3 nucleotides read TGTGCCAGCAGCGCCGGGACCTTCTCCTACGAGCAGTACTTC. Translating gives CASSAGTFSYEQYF.